The 27 T cell receptor beta chains in this list originate from one sample, sequenced in a study of shared T cell receptors in the human thymus. Here immunoSEQ multiplex PCR was the method, and the copy in TCRdb shows in-frame clones only, minus some. The table records about 380,000 clones, over 90% of them present only once. Material: thymocytes. Receptors were obtained from a human donor.

In DNA, the CDR3 is TGTGCCAGTAGTATCATGACAGGGGGACCTGGGGCCAACGTCCTGACTTTC. Translation: CASSIMTGGPGANVLTF. This chain connects TRBV19 to TRBJ2-6; 9 positions agree with TRBD1. V lost 3 bases to trimming and J lost 2 bases; unmatched junction nucleotides: 5. CDR1 is LNHDA and CDR2 is SQIVND in the germline V gene (reference sequence). The CDR3 sequence is 17 residues long. The full variable domain, its missing parts supplied by reference TRBV19 and TRBJ2-6, is DGGITQSPKYLFRKEGQNVTLSCEQNLNHDAMYWYRQDPGQGLRLIYYSQIVNDFQKGDIAEGYSVSREKKESFPLTVTSAQKNPTAFYLCASSIMTGGPGANVLTFGAGSRLTVL.

The V call is TRBV21-1, the J call TRBJ2-1; TRBD2 is the table's D call, not checked against the DNA. TRBV21-1 has pseudogene status. The CDR3 runs to 20 residues. The CDR3 coding sequence is TGTGCCAGCAGCCCCCGGCCCGGGACTAGCGGGCCCCGAGGAGACAATGAGCAGTTCTTC. Translating it yields CASSPRPGTSGPRGDNEQFF.

The rearrangement joins TRBV5-1 to TRBJ2-1, with 15 bases fitting TRBD2. V shed 7 bases and J 1 base; nucleotides not matched to a gene: 12. This CDR3 comprises 19 residues. Germline V lookup: CDR1 SGHRS, CDR2 YFSETQ. CDR3 region: CASGSLGLAGGGSYNEQFF. CDR3 nucleotide sequence: TGCGCCAGCGGGTCCTTGGGACTAGCGGGAGGTGGATCCTACAATGAGCAGTTCTTC. Full variable domain (remainder filled in from reference TRBV5-1 and TRBJ2-1): KAGVTQTPRYLIKTRGQQVTLSCSPISGHRSVSWYQQTPGQGLQFLFEYFSETQRNKGNFPGRFSGRQFSNSRSEMNVSTLELGDSALYLCASGSLGLAGGGSYNEQFFGPGTRLTVL.

A word on this clone: In the same sample, other DNA sequences code for this CDR3. This chain links TRBV7-9 with TRBJ2-3, with 11 nucleotides matching TRBD2. Germline-derived CDR1 and CDR2 are SEHNR and FQNEAQ (reference sequence). The CDR3 contains 15 residues. The V and J ends lost 5 bases and 3 bases, in that order; junction bases with no gene match: 4. The CDR3 region is CASSPGTSGTDTQYF. In nucleotides, the CDR3 is TGTGCCAGCAGCCCAGGGACTAGCGGAACAGATACGCAGTATTTT.

The chain combines TRBV7-6 with TRBJ1-1, with 7 bases matching TRBD1. The CDR3 loop spans 15 amino acids. CDR1 and CDR2 from the germline V gene are SGHVS and FNYEAQ. V trimming: 1 base; J trimming: 1 base; junction bases outside the gene matches: 3. The CDR3 bases are TGTGCCAGCAGCTTAGGTGCAGGGGGGAACACTGAAGCTTTCTTT. It yields the protein CASSLGAGGNTEAFF.

The rearrangement links TRBV13 to TRBJ2-2, with TRBD2 matching 7 bases. Germline V gene data show CDR1 as PRHDT and CDR2 as FYEKMQ (reference sequence). This CDR3 contains 17 residues. The junction had 9 bases not matched to a gene; V was cut back by 5 bases and J by 0 bases. The CDR3 region has the DNA TGTGCCAGCAGCCCGGCGAGCGGGAACCCGAACACCGGGGAGCTGTTTTTT. Its protein product is CASSPASGNPNTGELFF. The variable domain in full, with the rest retrieved from reference TRBV13 and TRBJ2-2, is AAGVIQSPRHLIKEKRETATLKCYPIPRHDTVYWYQQGPGQDPQFLISFYEKMQSDKGSIPDRFSAQQFSDYHSELNMSSLELGDSALYFCASSPASGNPNTGELFFGEGSRLTVL.

The V gene is TRBV14, the J gene TRBJ1-4, with TRBD1 matching 10 bases. The CDR3 has 15 amino acids. Germline CDR1 reads SGHDN; CDR2 reads FVKESK. With V trimmed by 4 bases and J by 6 bases, 5 bases remained unmatched. In nucleotides, the CDR3 is TGTGCCAGCAGCCCCAGGGACAGGGGAGATGAAAAACTGTTTTTT. Translating it yields CASSPRDRGDEKLFF.

The chain combines TRBV19 with TRBJ2-2; TRBD2 matches at 10 bases. The CDR3 length is 17 residues. Germline V CDR1 and CDR2: LNHDA, SQIVND (reference sequence). V lost 7 bases and J lost 0; bases outside the gene matches: 8. CDR3 coding DNA: TGTGCCAGTACCCCCGGACTAGCGGAGCCGAACACCGGGGAGCTGTTTTTT. Residues: CASTPGLAEPNTGELFF.

The CDR3 region is CASSYQWVHPNEQFF. The CDR3 region has the DNA TGTGCCAGCAGTTACCAATGGGTCCACCCGAATGAGCAGTTCTTC. The chain links TRBV6-5 to TRBJ2-1; D is unclear. The germline V gene encodes CDR1 MNHEY and CDR2 SVGAGI. V was trimmed by 2 bases and J by 7 bases, leaving 15 bases between them. The CDR3 is 15 amino acids.

The chain links TRBV19 to TRBJ2-7, with D possibly called TRBD1 or TRBD2 (6 bases each). V was cut by 3 bases and J by 5 bases, with 29 bases left in between. Germline loops: CDR1 LNHDA, CDR2 SQIVND (reference sequence). The CDR3 covers 19 residues. The CDR3 region is CASSMRSIPDGGGLHEQYF. The CDR3 nucleotides read TGTGCCAGTAGTATGCGGTCGATCCCGGACGGGGGCGGGTTGCACGAGCAGTACTTC.

J is TRBJ2-1 and V is TRBV7-9, with 11 bases fitting TRBD2. CDR1 and CDR2 from the germline V gene are SEHNR and FQNEAQ (reference sequence). The CDR3 is 16 amino acids. V gave up 4 bases and J gave up 9 bases; unmatched junction bases: 11. CDR3 nucleotide sequence: TGTGCCAGCAGCTCCCGTCGGCCACTAGCGGGAGCTGAGCAGTTCTTC. Translation gives CASSSRRPLAGAEQFF.

V usage is TRBV15 and J usage is TRBJ1-2, with 8 bases identical to TRBD1. V was pared by 10 bases and J by 1 base, with 8 bases of the junction left unmatched. The CDR3 is made up of 14 amino acids. Germline-derived CDR1 and CDR2 are LNHNV and YYDKDF (reference sequence). CDR3 protein: CAIRTGRDNYGYTF. The CDR3 DNA sequence: TGTGCCATCCGGACAGGGAGGGATAACTATGGCTACACCTTC.

This rearrangement joins TRBV6-1 to TRBJ2-5, with D perhaps TRBD2 (6 bases). This CDR3 region has 15 residues. Germline V gene sequence: CDR1 MNHNS, CDR2 SASEGT. The V gene lost 2 bases and the J gene lost 4 bases, with 14 bases spanning the gap. The CDR3 sequence: CASSELWRGGETQYF. CDR3 nucleotides: TGTGCCAGCAGTGAACTTTGGCGGGGTGGAGAGACCCAGTACTTC.

This clone was counted between two and nine times. The chain uses TRBV10-3 and TRBJ1-2, with 8 bases that match TRBD1. This CDR3 comprises 13 residues. With V trimmed by 6 bases and J by 0 bases, 0 bases remained unmatched. Germline-derived CDR1 and CDR2 are ENHRY and SYGVKD. CDR3 bases: TGTGCCATCAGGGACAGGGCTAACTATGGCTACACCTTC. It translates to CAIRDRANYGYTF.

Only one count was recorded for this clone. The chain combines TRBV2 with TRBJ2-1; D is uncertain. In germline, CDR1 is SNHLY, CDR2 FYNNEI. V dropped 3 bases and J dropped 4 bases, with 7 bases sitting between them. The CDR3 spans 13 residues. This chain's CDR3 is CASSDRNYNEQFF. The CDR3 DNA reads TGTGCCAGCAGTGATCGGAATTACAATGAGCAGTTCTTC.

In DNA, the CDR3 is TGTGCCAGCAGCGTAGCTACCCAGCGGGTGGGGGCCAAAAACATTCAGTACTTC. As protein: CASSVATQRVGAKNIQYF. The rearrangement uses TRBV9 and TRBJ2-4; maybe TRBD2 (6 bases). Germline CDR1 is SGDLS and CDR2 is YYNGEE. V was pared by 0 bases and J by 1 base, with 17 bases between. CDR3 length equals 18 residues.

On this clone itself: This specimen includes other DNA sequences encoding the same CDR3. The J gene is TRBJ1-2, the V gene TRBV14; TRBD1 matches 7 bases. J gave up 6 bases and V 0 bases, and 4 bases lay outside the gene matches. CDR1 and CDR2 from the germline V gene are SGHDN and FVKESK. This CDR3 region has 14 residues. The CDR3 spells CASSQEKGANGYTF. CDR3 DNA sequence: TGTGCCAGCAGCCAAGAAAAGGGGGCGAATGGCTACACCTTC.

This clone was observed a few times. The rearrangement links TRBV7-3 to TRBJ2-1; a possible D gene is TRBD1 (5 bases). Trimming removed 1 base at V and 0 bases at J, with 19 bases between. This CDR3 region has 19 residues. Germline V gene data show CDR1 as SGHTA and CDR2 as FQGTGA. CDR3 sequence reads: CASSLKVSRGGASYNEQFF. DNA for the CDR3: TGTGCCAGCAGCTTAAAAGTTTCTAGGGGCGGCGCCTCCTACAATGAGCAGTTCTTC. The variable domain in full, with the rest retrieved from reference TRBV7-3 and TRBJ2-1, is GAGVSQTPSNKVTEKGKYVELRCDPISGHTALYWYRQSLGQGPEFLIYFQGTGAADDSGLPNDRFFAVRPEGSVSTLKIQRTERGDSAVYLCASSLKVSRGGASYNEQFFGPGTRLTVL.

This clone was seen only once. A junction end diverges from the germline sequence, so it may reflect a read error. The chain recombines TRBV7-4 with TRBJ2-4; D not resolved. The CDR3 loop spans 12 amino acids. CDR1 and CDR2 from the germline V gene are SGHVT and SQSDAQ. The CDR3 region is CASSLGAGRIDF. CDR3 in DNA: TGTGCCAGCAGCTTAGGGGCAGGAAGAATAGACTTC.

This clone has a single count. The chain carries TRBV28 and TRBJ1-5; D remains ambiguous. Trimming shortened V by 6 bases and J by 5 bases, and 14 bases separated the two germline ends. The CDR3 length is 14 residues. Germline V gene data show CDR1 as MDHEN and CDR2 as SYDVKM. The CDR3 here is CASRPTVDYQPQHF. The CDR3 coding sequence is TGTGCCAGCAGACCGACGGTAGATTATCAGCCCCAGCATTTT.

This rearrangement joins TRBV27 to TRBJ1-1; 11 positions agree with TRBD1. V gave up 3 bases and J gave up 4 bases; unmatched junction bases: 1. Germline V gives CDR1 MNHEY, CDR2 SMNVEV (reference sequence). The CDR3 is 14 amino acids. CDR3 residues: CASSFGTGGTEAFF. The CDR3 nucleotides read TGTGCCAGCAGTTTCGGGACAGGGGGCACTGAAGCTTTCTTT.

The gene calls are TRBV30 and TRBJ1-5, with 7 bases lining up with TRBD1. Germline lookup yields CDR1 GTSNPN and CDR2 SVGIG (reference sequence). V lost 5 bases, J lost 1 base, and 8 bases stayed unmatched. The CDR3 has 15 residues. This CDR3 reads CAWGGHRGSNQPQHF. The CDR3 bases are TGTGCCTGGGGGGGGCACAGGGGAAGCAATCAGCCCCAGCATTTT.

J is TRBJ2-1 and V is TRBV19, with 9 bases lining up with TRBD2. Germline CDR1 reads LNHDA; CDR2 reads SQIVND (reference sequence). V shed 11 bases and J 8 bases; nucleotides not matched to a gene: 19. The CDR3 covers 16 residues. The CDR3 sequence: CASFPFSGTSWYEQFF. CDR3 coding DNA: TGTGCCTCCTTCCCCTTTTCCGGGACTAGCTGGTATGAGCAGTTCTTC. The variable domain in full, with the rest retrieved from reference TRBV19 and TRBJ2-1, is DGGITQSPKYLFRKEGQNVTLSCEQNLNHDAMYWYRQDPGQGLRLIYYSQIVNDFQKGDIAEGYSVSREKKESFPLTVTSAQKNPTAFYLCASFPFSGTSWYEQFFGPGTRLTVL.

The chain couples TRBV28 to TRBJ1-5, with D possibly being TRBD1 (6 bases). The germline V gene encodes CDR1 MDHEN and CDR2 SYDVKM. The germline V and J ends were trimmed by 3 bases and 2 bases, with 14 bases remaining between them. The CDR3 has 16 residues. The DNA for the CDR3 is TGTGCCAGCAGTTTTAGGAGGGGGGAAGGCAATCAGCCCCAGCATTTT. This codes for CASSFRRGEGNQPQHF.

This chain uses TRBV29-1 with TRBJ2-3; a possible D gene is TRBD1 (6 bases). CDR3 length: 15 amino acids. V shed 5 bases and J shed 1 base, with 16 bases lying between them. Germline assignment: CDR1 SQVTM and CDR2 ANQGSEA. CDR3 nucleotide sequence: TGCAGCGTTCGGGGCAGGGGTAGTGGCACAGATACGCAGTATTTT. Amino acids: CSVRGRGSGTDTQYF.

This chain joins TRBV28 and TRBJ2-2; D call uncertain. Between the trimmed V and J ends, which lost 3 bases and 8 bases, there was a span of 4 bases. This CDR3 comprises 11 residues. Looked up from germline, CDR1 is MDHEN and CDR2 is SYDVKM. The CDR3 loop reads CASSFLGELFF. The CDR3 bases are TGTGCCAGCAGTTTTCTAGGGGAGCTGTTTTTT.

The chain joins TRBV2 to TRBJ1-5; D may be TRBD1 (6 bases). The CDR3 is made up of 16 amino acids. Germline CDR1 and CDR2: SNHLY and FYNNEI. V lost 5 bases, J lost 0 bases, and 14 bases lay in between. The CDR3 spells CASSSQGSYSNQPQHF. CDR3 in DNA: TGTGCCAGCAGTTCGCAGGGGTCATATAGCAATCAGCCCCAGCATTTT.